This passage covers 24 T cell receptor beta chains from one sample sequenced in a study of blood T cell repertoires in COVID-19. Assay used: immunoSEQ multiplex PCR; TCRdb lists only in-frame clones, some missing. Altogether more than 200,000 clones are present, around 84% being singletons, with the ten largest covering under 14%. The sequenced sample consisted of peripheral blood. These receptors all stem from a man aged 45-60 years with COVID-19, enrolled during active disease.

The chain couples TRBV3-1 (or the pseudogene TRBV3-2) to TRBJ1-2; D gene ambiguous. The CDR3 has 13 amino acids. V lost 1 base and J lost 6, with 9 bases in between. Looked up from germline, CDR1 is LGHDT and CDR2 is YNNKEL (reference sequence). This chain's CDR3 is CASSQVGQNGYTF. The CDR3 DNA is TGTGCCAGCAGCCAAGTTGGCCAAAATGGCTACACCTTC.

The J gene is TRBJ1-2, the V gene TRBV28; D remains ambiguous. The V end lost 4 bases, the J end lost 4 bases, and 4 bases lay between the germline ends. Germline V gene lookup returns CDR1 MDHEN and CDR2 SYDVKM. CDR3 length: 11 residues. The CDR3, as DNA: TGTGCCAGCAGTTCCCTCTATGGCTACACCTTC. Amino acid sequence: CASSSLYGYTF.

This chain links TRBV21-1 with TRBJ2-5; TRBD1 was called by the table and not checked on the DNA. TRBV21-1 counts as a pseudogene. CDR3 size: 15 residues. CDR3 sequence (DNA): TGTGCCAGCAGCAAGGGACAGGACTATCAAGAGACCCAGTACTTC. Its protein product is CASSKGQDYQETQYF.

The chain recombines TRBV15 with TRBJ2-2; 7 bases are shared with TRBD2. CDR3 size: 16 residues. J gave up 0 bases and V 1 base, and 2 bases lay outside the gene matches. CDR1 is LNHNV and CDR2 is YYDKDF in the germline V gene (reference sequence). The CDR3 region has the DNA TGTGCCACCAGCAGAGGCGGGGGAACGAACACCGGGGAGCTGTTTTTT. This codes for CATSRGGGTNTGELFF.

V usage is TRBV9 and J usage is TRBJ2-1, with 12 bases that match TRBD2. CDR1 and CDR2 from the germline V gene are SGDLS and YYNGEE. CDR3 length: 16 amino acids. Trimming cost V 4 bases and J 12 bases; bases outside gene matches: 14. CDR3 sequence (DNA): TGTGCCAGCAGCCCCCAGGGAACTAGCGGGAGGAACGGGCAGTTCTTC. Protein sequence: CASSPQGTSGRNGQFF.

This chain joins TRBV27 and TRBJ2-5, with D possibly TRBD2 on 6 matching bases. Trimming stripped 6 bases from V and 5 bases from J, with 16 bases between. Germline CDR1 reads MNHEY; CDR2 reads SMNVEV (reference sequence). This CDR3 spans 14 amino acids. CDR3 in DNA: TGTGCCAGCAGGAAACTAGGAGGGCGGGAGACCCAGTACTTC. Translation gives CASRKLGGRETQYF.

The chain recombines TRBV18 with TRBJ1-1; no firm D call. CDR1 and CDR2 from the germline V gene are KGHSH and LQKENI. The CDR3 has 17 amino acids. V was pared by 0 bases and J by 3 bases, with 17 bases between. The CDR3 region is CASSPPGRPPGDTEAFF. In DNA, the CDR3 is TGTGCCAGCTCACCACCGGGCCGACCGCCCGGGGACACTGAAGCTTTCTTT.

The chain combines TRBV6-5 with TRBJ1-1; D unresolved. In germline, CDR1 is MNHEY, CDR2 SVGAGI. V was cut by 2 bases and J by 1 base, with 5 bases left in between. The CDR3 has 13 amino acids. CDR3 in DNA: TGTGCCAGCAGTTACAGACAGAACACTGAAGCTTTCTTT. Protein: CASSYRQNTEAFF.

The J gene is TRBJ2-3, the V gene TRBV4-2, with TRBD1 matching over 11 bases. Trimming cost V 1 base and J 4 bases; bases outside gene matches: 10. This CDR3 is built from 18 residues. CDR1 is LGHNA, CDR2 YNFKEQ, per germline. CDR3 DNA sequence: TGTGCCAGCAGCCAAGGGCCCCCGGGACAGGGGGGATCAGATACGCAGTATTTT. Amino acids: CASSQGPPGQGGSDTQYF.

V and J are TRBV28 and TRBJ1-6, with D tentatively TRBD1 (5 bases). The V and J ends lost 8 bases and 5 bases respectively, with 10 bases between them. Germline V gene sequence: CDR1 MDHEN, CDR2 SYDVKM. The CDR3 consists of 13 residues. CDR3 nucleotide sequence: TGTGCCAGCCGCCAGGGAAATAATTCACCCCTCCACTTT. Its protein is CASRQGNNSPLHF.

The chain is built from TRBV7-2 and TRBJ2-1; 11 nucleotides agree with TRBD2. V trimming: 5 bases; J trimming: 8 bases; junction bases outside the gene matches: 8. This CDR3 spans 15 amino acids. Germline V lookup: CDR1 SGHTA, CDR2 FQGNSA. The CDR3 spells CASSKLAGVIDEQFF. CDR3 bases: TGTGCCAGCAGCAAACTAGCGGGGGTTATCGATGAGCAGTTCTTC. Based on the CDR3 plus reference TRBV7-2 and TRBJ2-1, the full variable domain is GAGVSQSPSNKVTEKGKDVELRCDPISGHTALYWYRQSLGQGLEFLIYFQGNSAPDKSGLPSDRFSAERTGGSVSTLTIQRTQQEDSAVYLCASSKLAGVIDEQFFGPGTRLTVL.

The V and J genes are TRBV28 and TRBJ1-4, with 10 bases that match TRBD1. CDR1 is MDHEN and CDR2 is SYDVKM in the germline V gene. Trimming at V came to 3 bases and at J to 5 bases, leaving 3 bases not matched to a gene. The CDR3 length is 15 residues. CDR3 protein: CASSLVTGGNEKLFF. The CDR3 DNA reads TGTGCCAGCAGTTTGGTGACAGGGGGCAATGAAAAACTGTTTTTT.

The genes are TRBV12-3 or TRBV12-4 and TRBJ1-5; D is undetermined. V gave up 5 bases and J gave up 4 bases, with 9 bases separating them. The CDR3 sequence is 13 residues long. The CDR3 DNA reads TGTGCCAGCAGTCCCCATGTGAATCAGCCCCAGCATTTT. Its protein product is CASSPHVNQPQHF.

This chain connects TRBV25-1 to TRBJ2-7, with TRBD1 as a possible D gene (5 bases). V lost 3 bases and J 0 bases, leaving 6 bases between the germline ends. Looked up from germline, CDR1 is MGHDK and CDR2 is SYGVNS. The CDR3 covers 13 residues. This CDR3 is CASSDRGSYEQYF. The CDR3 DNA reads TGTGCCAGCAGTGATAGGGGCTCCTACGAGCAGTACTTC.

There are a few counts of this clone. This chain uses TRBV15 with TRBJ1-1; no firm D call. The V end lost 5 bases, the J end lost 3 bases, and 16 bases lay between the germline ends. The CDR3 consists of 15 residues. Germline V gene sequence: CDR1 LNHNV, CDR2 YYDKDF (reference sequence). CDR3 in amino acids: CATSDAQRIYTEAFF. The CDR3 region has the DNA TGTGCCACCAGCGATGCTCAGAGGATTTACACTGAAGCTTTCTTT.

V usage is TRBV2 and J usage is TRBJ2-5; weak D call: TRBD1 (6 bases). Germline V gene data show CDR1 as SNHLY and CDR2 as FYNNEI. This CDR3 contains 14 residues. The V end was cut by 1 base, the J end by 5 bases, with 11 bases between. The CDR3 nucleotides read TGTGCCAGCAGTGAAGTCAGGGGCGGGGAGACCCAGTACTTC. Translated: CASSEVRGGETQYF.

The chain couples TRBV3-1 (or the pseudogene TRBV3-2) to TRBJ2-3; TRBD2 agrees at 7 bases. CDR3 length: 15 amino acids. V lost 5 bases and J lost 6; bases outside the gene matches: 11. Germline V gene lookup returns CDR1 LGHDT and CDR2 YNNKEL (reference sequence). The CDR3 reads CASSTRDYQRDTQYF. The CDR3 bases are TGTGCCAGCAGCACCCGGGACTACCAGAGGGATACGCAGTATTTT.

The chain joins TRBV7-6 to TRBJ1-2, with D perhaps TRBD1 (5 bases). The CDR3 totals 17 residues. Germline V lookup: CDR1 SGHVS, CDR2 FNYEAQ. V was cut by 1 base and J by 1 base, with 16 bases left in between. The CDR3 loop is CASSLGTWTSNNYGYTF. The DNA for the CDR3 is TGTGCCAGCAGCTTAGGAACCTGGACATCTAATAACTATGGCTACACCTTC. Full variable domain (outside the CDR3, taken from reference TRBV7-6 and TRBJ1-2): GAGVSQSPRYKVTKRGQDVALRCDPISGHVSLYWYRQALGQGPEFLTYFNYEAQQDKSGLPNDRFSAERPEGSISTLTIQRTEQRDSAMYRCASSLGTWTSNNYGYTFGSGTRLTVV.

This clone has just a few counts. The CDR3 nucleotides are TGTGCCTGGAGGAAAGGGACAGGGGGCATCTATGGCTACACCTTC. Encoded protein: CAWRKGTGGIYGYTF. The genes are TRBV30 and TRBJ1-2; TRBD1 agrees at 12 bases. The CDR3 has 15 residues. Losses at the gene ends were 3 bases for V and 4 bases for J; bases not matched to a gene: 6. Germline V gives CDR1 GTSNPN, CDR2 SVGIG (reference sequence).

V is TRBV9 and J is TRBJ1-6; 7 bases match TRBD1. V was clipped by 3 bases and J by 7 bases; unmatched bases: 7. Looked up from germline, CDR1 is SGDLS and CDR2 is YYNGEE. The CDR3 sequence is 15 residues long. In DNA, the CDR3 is TGTGCCAGCAGCGCCTCCGGGACAGAAAATTCACCCCTCCACTTT. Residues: CASSASGTENSPLHF.

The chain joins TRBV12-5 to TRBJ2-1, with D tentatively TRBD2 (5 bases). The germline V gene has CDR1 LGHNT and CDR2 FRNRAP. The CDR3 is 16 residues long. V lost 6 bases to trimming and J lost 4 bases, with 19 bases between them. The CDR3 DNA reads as TGTGCTAGTGGGCTAGCCCGTACCGCCTTGTACAATGAGCAGTTCTTC. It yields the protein CASGLARTALYNEQFF. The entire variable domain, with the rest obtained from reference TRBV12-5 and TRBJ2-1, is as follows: DARVTQTPRHKVTEMGQEVTMRCQPILGHNTVFWYRQTMMQGLELLAYFRNRAPLDDSGMPKDRFSAEMPDATLATLKIQPSEPRDSAVYFCASGLARTALYNEQFFGPGTRLTVL.

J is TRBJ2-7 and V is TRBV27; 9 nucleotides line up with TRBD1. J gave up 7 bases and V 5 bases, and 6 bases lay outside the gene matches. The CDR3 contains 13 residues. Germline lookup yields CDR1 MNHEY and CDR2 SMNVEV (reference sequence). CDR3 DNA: TGTGCCAGCAGTGTGGACAGGGGATATGAGCAGTACTTC. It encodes CASSVDRGYEQYF.

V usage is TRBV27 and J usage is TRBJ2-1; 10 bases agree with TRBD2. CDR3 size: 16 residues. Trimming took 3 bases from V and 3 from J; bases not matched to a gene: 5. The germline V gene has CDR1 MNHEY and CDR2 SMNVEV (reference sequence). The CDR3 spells CASSFSSGGIYNEQFF. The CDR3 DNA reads TGTGCCAGCAGTTTTAGTAGCGGGGGGATCTACAATGAGCAGTTCTTC.

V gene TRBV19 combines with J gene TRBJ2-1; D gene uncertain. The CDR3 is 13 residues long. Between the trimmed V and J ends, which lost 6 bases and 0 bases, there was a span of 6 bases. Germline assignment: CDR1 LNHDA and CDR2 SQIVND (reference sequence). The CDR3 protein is CASSFNSYNEQFF. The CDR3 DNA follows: TGTGCCAGTAGCTTTAACTCCTACAATGAGCAGTTCTTC.